A single sample gave rise to the 10 T cell receptor beta chains below, sequenced in a study of OX40 agonist ivuxolimab in advanced cancers. Clones were read by immunoSEQ multiplex PCR, and TCRdb kept only the in-frame ones, dropping some. The sample carries 65,000 to 75,000 clones, more than 75% recorded once. The sample consisted of CD4+ or CD8+ T cells sorted from blood, taken in a trial of the OX40 agonist ivuxolimab. The receptors originated from an adult with an advanced solid tumor such as melanoma, head and neck, liver or kidney cancer.

The chain couples TRBV19 to TRBJ1-5, with D unresolved. Trimming removed 5 bases at V and 3 bases at J, with 11 bases between. Germline assignment: CDR1 LNHDA and CDR2 SQIVND (reference sequence). The length of the CDR3 is 14 residues. The DNA of the CDR3 is TGTGCCAGTAGTCGCGGGAGGGCCAATCAGCCCCAGCATTTT. This gives the protein CASSRGRANQPQHF.

This rearrangement joins TRBV4-1 to TRBJ1-5, with D hard to call. Germline CDR1 reads MGHRA; CDR2 reads YSYEKL. V lost 2 bases, J lost 0 bases, and 5 bases lay in between. The CDR3 has 14 amino acids. CDR3 protein: CASSQSYSNQPQHF. CDR3 nucleotides: TGCGCCAGCAGCCAAAGCTATAGCAATCAGCCCCAGCATTTT.

The chain couples TRBV5-5 to TRBJ1-5; D is possibly TRBD1 (5 bases). With 0 bases removed from V and 3 bases from J, the gap between germline ends came to 10 bases. CDR1 is SGHKS and CDR2 is YYEKEE in the germline V gene (reference sequence). The CDR3 covers 15 residues. CDR3 sequence reads: CASSLGGVPNQPQHF. CDR3 DNA sequence: TGTGCCAGCAGCTTGGGAGGGGTACCCAATCAGCCCCAGCATTTT.

There are a few counts of this clone. The V and J genes are TRBV18 and TRBJ1-1; weak D call: TRBD1 (5 bases). Trimming cost V 2 bases and J 3 bases, with 7 bases left between them. The CDR3 length is 13 residues. Germline V lookup: CDR1 KGHSH, CDR2 LQKENI. CDR3 bases: TGTGCCAGCTCACCAATACAGGACACTGAAGCTTTCTTT. Protein: CASSPIQDTEAFF.

The V and J genes are TRBV29-1 and TRBJ2-3, with 10 bases identical to TRBD2. The CDR3 runs 12 residues. Germline V gene sequence: CDR1 SQVTM, CDR2 ANQGSEA. Written as DNA, the CDR3 is TGCGGAGGAAAGCGGGAGGGCCGTACGCAGTATTTT. The encoded protein is CGGKREGRTQYF.

With respect to this clone: Since a much larger clone is just one base distant, this may be a read error. The chain uses TRBV9 and TRBJ1-1, with 7 bases aligning to TRBD1. From germline, CDR1 is SGDLS and CDR2 YYNGEE. The CDR3 runs 15 residues. CDR3 nucleotide sequence: TGTGCCAGCAGCGTAGACCAGGGGGAAGGACGTGAGGCTCTCTTT. Protein: CASSVDQGEGREALF. Full variable domain (outside the CDR3, taken from reference TRBV9 and TRBJ1-1): DSGVTQTPKHLITATGQRVTLRCSPRSGDLSVYWYQQSLDQGLQFLIQYYNGEERAKGNILERFSAQQFPDLHSELNLSSLELGDSALYFCASSVDQGEGREALFGQGTRLTVV.

The chain couples TRBV25-1 to TRBJ1-2; 8 bases match TRBD1. Trimming cost V 4 bases and J 2 bases; bases outside gene matches: 6. Germline CDR1 MGHDK, CDR2 SYGVNS. This CDR3 is 15 amino acids long. The CDR3 coding sequence is TGTGCCAGCAGTGCCGACAGGGGTTGGAACTATGGCTACACCTTC. Its translation is CASSADRGWNYGYTF.

CDR3 DNA sequence: TGCGCCAGCAGCCGAAAAACAGGGGGGAATGAAAAACTGTTTTTT. Translation gives CASSRKTGGNEKLFF. The rearrangement joins TRBV5-1 to TRBJ1-4; 8 bases fit TRBD1. V shed 4 bases, J shed 5 bases, and the junction held 7 bases outside the gene matches. CDR1 is SGHRS, CDR2 YFSETQ, per germline. The CDR3 runs to 15 residues.

The V and J genes are TRBV7-2 and TRBJ2-3; 10 nucleotides line up with TRBD2. The CDR3 is 16 amino acids. Germline assignment: CDR1 SGHTA and CDR2 FQGNSA. Trimming took 5 bases from V and 2 from J; bases not matched to a gene: 7. Written as DNA, the CDR3 is TGTGCCAGCAGCCCGAGGACTAGCGGATACACAGATACGCAGTATTTT. Translating it yields CASSPRTSGYTDTQYF.

Written as DNA, the CDR3 is TGTGCCAGCTCACGGCGGACTAGCGACTCCTACGAGCAGTACTTC. Translating it yields CASSRRTSDSYEQYF. V and J are TRBV18 and TRBJ2-7; 9 bases align to TRBD2. J lost 0 bases, V lost 4 bases, and 4 bases had no gene match. Germline CDR1 and CDR2: KGHSH and LQKENI. The CDR3 has 15 residues.